The 19 T cell receptor beta chains reported below all come from one sample, sequenced in a study of T cells in localized non-small cell lung cancer. Profiled with immunoSEQ multiplex PCR; TCRdb holds only in-frame clones, not every one. The data hold 40,000 to 65,000 clones, with around nine tenths observed a single time. The input for sequencing was PBMCs, taken before any cancer treatment. The receptor source for this set is a female donor with stage II lung adenocarcinoma.

This clone has a single count. The chain couples TRBV10-2 to TRBJ1-1; D gene ambiguous. The CDR3 has 16 amino acids. Between the trimmed V and J ends, which lost 2 bases and 1 base, there was a span of 14 bases. CDR1 and CDR2 (germline): WSHSY, SAAADI. The CDR3: CASSEPHPRRNTEAFF. The DNA of the CDR3 is TGCGCCAGCAGTGAGCCCCACCCCCGCAGGAACACTGAAGCTTTCTTT.

The chain couples TRBV7-6 to TRBJ2-7; unclear D gene. V lost 2 bases and J lost 4, with 6 bases in between. The CDR3 runs to 12 residues. CDR1 SGHVS and CDR2 FNYEAQ come from the germline V gene. This chain's CDR3 is CASSLSGYEQYF. CDR3 coding DNA: TGTGCCAGCAGCTTATCTGGGTACGAGCAGTACTTC.

The rearrangement joins TRBV4-1 to TRBJ2-2; 8 positions agree with TRBD2. Germline V CDR1 and CDR2: MGHRA, YSYEKL. This CDR3 region has 19 residues. Germline trimming cut 1 base from V and 0 bases from J; bases unmatched to any gene: 10. CDR3 sequence (DNA): TGCGCCAGCAGCCAAGGTCTAATAGCGGGGCGTTCGAACACCGGGGAGCTGTTTTTT. Translated, it gives CASSQGLIAGRSNTGELFF.

The J gene is TRBJ1-1, the V gene TRBV27; weak D call: TRBD1 (5 bases). The CDR3 extends over 11 amino acids. The germline gives CDR1 MNHEY, CDR2 SMNVEV (reference sequence). V gave up 6 bases and J gave up 8 bases, with 10 bases separating them. CDR3 sequence: CASRGRLEAFF. DNA of the CDR3: TGTGCCAGCAGGGGGCGGCTCGAAGCTTTCTTT.

This chain links TRBV19 with TRBJ2-1; 7 bases align to TRBD2. V dropped 3 bases and J dropped 4; count of bases not matched to a gene: 9. Looked up from germline, CDR1 is LNHDA and CDR2 is SQIVND (reference sequence). The CDR3 consists of 16 residues. CDR3: CASSMVLGGGYNEQFF. The CDR3 nucleotides are TGTGCCAGTAGTATGGTACTAGGCGGGGGATACAATGAGCAGTTCTTC.

This clone is a singleton in its sample. The rearrangement uses TRBV2 and TRBJ1-1, with 8 bases aligning to TRBD1. CDR1 SNHLY and CDR2 FYNNEI come from the germline V gene. This CDR3 comprises 15 residues. Losses at the gene ends were 2 bases for V and 7 bases for J; bases not matched to a gene: 9. CDR3 amino acids: CASSEIQGERVEAFF. The CDR3 region has the DNA TGTGCCAGCAGTGAAATACAGGGGGAAAGAGTTGAAGCTTTCTTT. Full variable domain (rest looked up from reference TRBV2 and TRBJ1-1): EPEVTQTPSHQVTQMGQEVILRCVPISNHLYFYWYRQILGQKVEFLVSFYNNEISEKSEIFDDQFSVERPDGSNFTLKIRSTKLEDSAMYFCASSEIQGERVEAFFGQGTRLTVV.

V and J are TRBV5-6 and TRBJ2-7, with D possibly called TRBD1 or TRBD2 (5 bases each). The CDR3 is made up of 15 amino acids. V lost 2 bases to trimming and J lost 1 base, with 13 bases between them. Per the germline V gene, CDR1 is SGHDT and CDR2 is YYEEEE. The CDR3: CASSLGTLRSYEQYF. CDR3 bases: TGTGCCAGCAGCTTAGGGACCCTCAGATCCTACGAGCAGTACTTC.

This clone has just one count. The chain has TRBV9 and TRBJ2-2; the match to TRBD2 covers 9 bases. CDR3 length equals 16 residues. Germline lookup yields CDR1 SGDLS and CDR2 YYNGEE. V lost 4 bases, J lost 5 bases, and 9 bases stayed unmatched. CDR3 amino acids: CASSSHGGGATGELFF. As DNA, the CDR3 is TGTGCCAGCAGCTCCCATGGCGGGGGGGCGACCGGGGAGCTGTTTTTT.

The chain links TRBV29-1 to TRBJ1-2; D is undetermined. Germline V gene lookup returns CDR1 SQVTM and CDR2 ANQGSEA. The V and J ends lost 3 bases and 0 bases respectively, with 11 bases between them. The CDR3 runs 14 residues. DNA of the CDR3: TGCAGCGTTGAGTCCGGAGCCACTAACTATGGCTACACCTTC. It encodes CSVESGATNYGYTF.

J is TRBJ1-2 and V is TRBV28; D is undetermined. From germline, CDR1 is MDHEN and CDR2 SYDVKM. The CDR3 loop spans 13 amino acids. With 6 bases removed from V and 2 bases from J, the gap between germline ends came to 10 bases. CDR3 DNA sequence: TGTGCCAGCAGATCCGGATTAAACTATGGCTACACCTTC. This sequence encodes CASRSGLNYGYTF.

V is TRBV4-1 and J is TRBJ1-1; no clear D gene. V lost 1 base and J 0 bases, leaving 6 bases between the germline ends. CDR3 length: 14 residues. Per the germline V gene, CDR1 is MGHRA and CDR2 is YSYEKL. The CDR3 sequence is CASSQGSMNTEAFF. CDR3 bases: TGCGCCAGCAGCCAAGGGTCCATGAACACTGAAGCTTTCTTT.

The chain links TRBV5-1 to TRBJ2-3; D remains ambiguous. V was cut by 1 base and J by 4 bases, with 10 bases left in between. The CDR3 extends over 14 amino acids. Germline V gene sequence: CDR1 SGHRS, CDR2 YFSETQ. The CDR3 is CASSLRWTPDTQYF. The CDR3, as DNA: TGCGCCAGCAGCTTGCGTTGGACCCCAGATACGCAGTATTTT.

V and J are TRBV28 and TRBJ2-2, with a possible D match to TRBD1 (5 bases). V gave up 5 bases and J gave up 5 bases, with 21 bases separating them. The CDR3 covers 17 residues. Per germline, CDR1 MDHEN and CDR2 SYDVKM. The CDR3 loop reads CASSTLLKTDSTGELFF. CDR3 sequence (DNA): TGTGCCAGCAGTACCCTACTGAAGACAGATTCGACCGGGGAGCTGTTTTTT.

J is TRBJ2-7 and V is TRBV19; D is possibly TRBD1 or TRBD2 (6 bases each). Trimming took off 6 bases at V and 4 bases at J, with 16 bases between the two ends. The CDR3 loop spans 14 amino acids. Germline CDR1 LNHDA, CDR2 SQIVND (reference sequence). The CDR3 region has the DNA TGTGCCAGTAGCCCCTTCGGAGGGGGTTACGAGCAGTACTTC. Its translation: CASSPFGGGYEQYF.

This chain joins TRBV19 and TRBJ2-2, with 8 bases lining up with TRBD1. CDR3 length equals 15 residues. Germline values: CDR1 LNHDA, CDR2 SQIVND (reference sequence). V was pared by 5 bases and J by 8 bases, with 10 bases of the junction left unmatched. The CDR3 region is CASSRDRGTEGELFF. CDR3 sequence (DNA): TGTGCCAGTAGTCGTGACAGGGGCACCGAGGGGGAGCTGTTTTTT.

The chain links TRBV27 to TRBJ1-5; weak D call: TRBD1 (5 bases). CDR3 size: 14 residues. The V end was cut by 8 bases, the J end by 4 bases, with 15 bases between. Germline CDR1 and CDR2: MNHEY and SMNVEV (reference sequence). The DNA for the CDR3 is TGTGCCAGCGTCTGGGTGACAGAGAATCAGCCCCAGCATTTT. Amino acids: CASVWVTENQPQHF.

The chain employs TRBV11-2 and TRBJ1-1, with D possibly being TRBD1 (5 bases). Trimming stripped 5 bases from V and 7 bases from J, with 11 bases between. The CDR3 runs to 12 residues. CDR1 and CDR2 from the germline V gene are SGHAT and FQNNGV. This CDR3 is CASSPFRVEAFF. Here the CDR3 DNA reads TGTGCCAGCAGCCCCTTCAGGGTTGAAGCTTTCTTT.

This CDR3 is CASSLTPLGGTNTEAFF. DNA of the CDR3: TGTGCCAGCAGCTTAACCCCCCTCGGCGGAACAAACACTGAAGCTTTCTTT. V usage is TRBV7-2 and J usage is TRBJ1-1; D uncertain. This CDR3 is 17 amino acids long. V shed 2 bases and J shed 2 bases, with 18 bases lying between them. Looked up from germline, CDR1 is SGHTA and CDR2 is FQGNSA.

V and J are TRBV4-1 and TRBJ1-2; TRBD1 agrees at 8 bases. CDR1 MGHRA and CDR2 YSYEKL come from the germline V gene. The CDR3 loop spans 16 amino acids. V was clipped by 1 base and J by 5 bases; unmatched bases: 9. The CDR3 sequence: CASSQVVQGATYGYTF. The CDR3 coding sequence is TGCGCCAGCAGCCAAGTGGTTCAGGGGGCAACGTATGGCTACACCTTC.